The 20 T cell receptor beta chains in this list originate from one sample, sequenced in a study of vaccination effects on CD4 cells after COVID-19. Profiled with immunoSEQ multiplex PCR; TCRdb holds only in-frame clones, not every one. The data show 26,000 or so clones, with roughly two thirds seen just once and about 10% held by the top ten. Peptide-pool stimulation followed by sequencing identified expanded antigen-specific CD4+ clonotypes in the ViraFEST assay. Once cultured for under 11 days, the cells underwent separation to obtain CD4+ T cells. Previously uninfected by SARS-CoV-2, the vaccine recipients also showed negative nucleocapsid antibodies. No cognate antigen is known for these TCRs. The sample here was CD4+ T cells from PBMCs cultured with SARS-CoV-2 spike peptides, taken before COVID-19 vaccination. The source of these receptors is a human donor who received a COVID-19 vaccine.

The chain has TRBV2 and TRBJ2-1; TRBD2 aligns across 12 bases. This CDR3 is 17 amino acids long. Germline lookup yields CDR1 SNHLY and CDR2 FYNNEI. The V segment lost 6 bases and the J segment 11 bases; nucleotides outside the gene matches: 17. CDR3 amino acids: CASRQTLLAGGIGKQFF. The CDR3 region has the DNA TGTGCCAGCAGACAAACCCTACTAGCGGGGGGAATTGGGAAGCAGTTCTTC.

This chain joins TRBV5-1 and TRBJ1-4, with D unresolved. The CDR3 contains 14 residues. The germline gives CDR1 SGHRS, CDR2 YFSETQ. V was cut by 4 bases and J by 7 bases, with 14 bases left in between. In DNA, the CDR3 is TGCGCCAGCAGCGGTGGAGACTCTTTTGAAAAACTGTTTTTT. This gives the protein CASSGGDSFEKLFF.

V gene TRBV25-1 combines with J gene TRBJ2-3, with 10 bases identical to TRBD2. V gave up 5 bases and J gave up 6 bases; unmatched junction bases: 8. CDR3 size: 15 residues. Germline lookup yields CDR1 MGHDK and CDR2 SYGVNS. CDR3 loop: CASSFGLAGVDTQYF. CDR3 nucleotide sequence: TGTGCCAGCAGTTTCGGGCTAGCGGGAGTCGATACGCAGTATTTT.

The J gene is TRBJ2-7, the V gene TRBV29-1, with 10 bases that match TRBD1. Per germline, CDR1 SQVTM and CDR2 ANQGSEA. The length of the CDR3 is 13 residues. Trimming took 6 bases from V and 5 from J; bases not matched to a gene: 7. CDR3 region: CSVARDRGDEQYF. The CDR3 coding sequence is TGCAGCGTCGCCCGGGACAGGGGTGACGAGCAGTACTTC.

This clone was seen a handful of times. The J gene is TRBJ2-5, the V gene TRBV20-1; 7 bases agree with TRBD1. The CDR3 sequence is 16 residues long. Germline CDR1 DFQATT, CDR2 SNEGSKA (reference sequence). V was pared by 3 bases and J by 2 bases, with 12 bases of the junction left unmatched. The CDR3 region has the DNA TGCAGTGCTAGTGCACCGGGACAGTACCCGCAAGAGACCCAGTACTTC. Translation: CSASAPGQYPQETQYF.

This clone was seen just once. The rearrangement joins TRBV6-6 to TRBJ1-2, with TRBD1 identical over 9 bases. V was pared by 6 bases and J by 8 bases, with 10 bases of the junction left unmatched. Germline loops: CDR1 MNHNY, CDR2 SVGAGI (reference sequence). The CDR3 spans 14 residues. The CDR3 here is CASRREDRGRGYTF. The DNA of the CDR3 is TGTGCCAGCAGGAGAGAGGACAGGGGCCGGGGCTACACCTTC.

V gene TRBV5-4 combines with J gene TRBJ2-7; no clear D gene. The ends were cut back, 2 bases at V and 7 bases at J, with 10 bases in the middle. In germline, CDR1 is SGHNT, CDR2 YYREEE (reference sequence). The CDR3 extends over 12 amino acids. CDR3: CASSLEVGEQYF. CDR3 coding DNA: TGTGCCAGCAGCTTAGAGGTGGGAGAGCAGTACTTC.

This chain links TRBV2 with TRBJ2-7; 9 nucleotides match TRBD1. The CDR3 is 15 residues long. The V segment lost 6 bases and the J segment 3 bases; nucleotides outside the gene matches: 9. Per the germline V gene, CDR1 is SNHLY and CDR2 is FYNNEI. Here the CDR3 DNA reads TGTGCCAGCAGAGCGGACAGGGGCGCCTTCTACGAGCAGTACTTC. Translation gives CASRADRGAFYEQYF.

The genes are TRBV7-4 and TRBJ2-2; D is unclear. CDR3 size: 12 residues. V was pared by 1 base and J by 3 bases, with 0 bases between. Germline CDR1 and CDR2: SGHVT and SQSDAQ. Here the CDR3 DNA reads TGTGCCAGCAGCTTAGACACCGGGGAGCTGTTTTTT. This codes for CASSLDTGELFF.

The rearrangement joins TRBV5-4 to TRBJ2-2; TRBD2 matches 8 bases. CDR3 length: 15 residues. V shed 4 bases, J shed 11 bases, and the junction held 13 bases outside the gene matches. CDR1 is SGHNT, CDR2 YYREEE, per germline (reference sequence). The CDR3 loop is CASSPKVGSGAELFF. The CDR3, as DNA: TGTGCCAGCAGCCCCAAGGTTGGTAGCGGGGCAGAGCTGTTTTTT.

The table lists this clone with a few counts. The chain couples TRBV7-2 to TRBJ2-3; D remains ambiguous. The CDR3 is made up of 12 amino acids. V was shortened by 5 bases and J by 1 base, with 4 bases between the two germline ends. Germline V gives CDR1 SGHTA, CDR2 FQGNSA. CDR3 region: CASSPGTDTQYF. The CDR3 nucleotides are TGTGCCAGCAGCCCGGGCACAGATACGCAGTATTTT.

The CDR3 loop is CASSQVGLAGGPGTDTQYF. The CDR3 bases are TGCGCCAGCAGCCAAGTCGGACTAGCGGGGGGGCCTGGCACAGATACGCAGTATTTT. The chain couples TRBV4-1 to TRBJ2-3; 15 nucleotides match TRBD2. Germline-derived CDR1 and CDR2 are MGHRA and YSYEKL. CDR3 length: 19 amino acids. V lost 1 base, J lost 1 base, and 6 bases stayed unmatched.

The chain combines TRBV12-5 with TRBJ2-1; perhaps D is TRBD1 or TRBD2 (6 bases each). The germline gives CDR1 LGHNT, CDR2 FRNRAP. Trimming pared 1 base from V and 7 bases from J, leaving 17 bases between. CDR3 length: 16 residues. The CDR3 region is CASGLALQGLGNEQFF. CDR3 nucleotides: TGTGCTAGTGGTTTGGCCCTACAGGGACTGGGGAATGAGCAGTTCTTC.

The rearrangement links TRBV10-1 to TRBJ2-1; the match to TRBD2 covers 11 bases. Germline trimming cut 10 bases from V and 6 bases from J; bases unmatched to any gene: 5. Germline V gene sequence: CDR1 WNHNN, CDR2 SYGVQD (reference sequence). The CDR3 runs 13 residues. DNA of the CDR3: TGCGCCACGGGACTAGCGGAGGTCAATGAGCAGTTCTTC. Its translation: CATGLAEVNEQFF.

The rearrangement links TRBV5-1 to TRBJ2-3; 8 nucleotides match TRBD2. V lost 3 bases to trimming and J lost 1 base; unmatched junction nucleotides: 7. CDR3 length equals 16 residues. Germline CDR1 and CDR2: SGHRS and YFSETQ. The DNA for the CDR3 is TGCGCCAGCAGCTGGGGAGCGGGAGTGGGCACAGATACGCAGTATTTT. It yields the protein CASSWGAGVGTDTQYF.

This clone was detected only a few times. DNA for the CDR3: TGTGCCAGCAGCCCAGGGTATGGCTACACCTTC. It encodes CASSPGYGYTF. The gene calls are TRBV3-1 (or the pseudogene TRBV3-2) and TRBJ1-2; D is perhaps TRBD1 (5 bases). Germline CDR1 is LGHDT and CDR2 is YNNKEL (reference sequence). V gave up 4 bases and J gave up 5 bases, with 5 bases separating them. The CDR3 contains 11 residues.

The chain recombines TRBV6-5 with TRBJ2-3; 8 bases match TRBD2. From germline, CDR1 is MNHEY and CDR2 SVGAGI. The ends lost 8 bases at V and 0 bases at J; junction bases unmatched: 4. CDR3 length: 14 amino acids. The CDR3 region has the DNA TGTGCCAGCGCGCGGGGGGTTAGCACAGATACGCAGTATTTT. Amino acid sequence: CASARGVSTDTQYF.

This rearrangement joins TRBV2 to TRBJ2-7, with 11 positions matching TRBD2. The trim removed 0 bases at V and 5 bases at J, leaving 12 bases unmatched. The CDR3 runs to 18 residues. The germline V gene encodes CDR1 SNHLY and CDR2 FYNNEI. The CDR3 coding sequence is TGTGCCAGCAGTGAAGCGGAACTAGCGGGGGACCTCAGGGACGAGCAGTACTTC. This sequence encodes CASSEAELAGDLRDEQYF.

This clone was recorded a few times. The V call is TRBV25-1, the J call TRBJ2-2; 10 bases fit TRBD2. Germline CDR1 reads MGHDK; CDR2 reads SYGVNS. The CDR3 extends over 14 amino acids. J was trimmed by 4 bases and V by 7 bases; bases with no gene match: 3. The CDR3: CASTSGGSTGELFF. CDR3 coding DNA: TGTGCCAGCACTAGCGGGGGTAGCACCGGGGAGCTGTTTTTT.

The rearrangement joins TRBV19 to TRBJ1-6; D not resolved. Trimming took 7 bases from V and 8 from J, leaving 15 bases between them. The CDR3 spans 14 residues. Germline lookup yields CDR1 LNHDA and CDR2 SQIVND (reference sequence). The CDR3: CASIPRLWYSPLHF. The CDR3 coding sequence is TGTGCCAGTATCCCGAGACTATGGTATTCACCCCTCCACTTT.